This T cell receptor (beta chain) was obtained from a study of shared clonotypes between healthy human individuals. Study details: Every donor yielded three CD4 naive, three CD4 memory, two CD8 naive and one CD8 memory plate.

Germline V lookup: CDR1 SEHNR, CDR2 FQNEAQ (reference sequence). V lost 4 bases, J lost 4 bases, and 6 bases stayed unmatched. The CDR3 loop spans 14 amino acids. This clone was recorded once. Its specificity is not known. Measured with immunoSEQ multiplex PCR; TCRdb has only the in-frame clones, and not every one. The sample has 850,000 to 1,100,000 clones, about 72% seen once. Whole-study results and caveats: Only blood underwent sampling, and tissue repertoires likely differ.

Sequencing was done on a sample of memory CD4+ T cells from PBMCs. Subset specified: CD45RA-negative fraction. The sequence was collected from a man aged 18 to 29 in good health. Some clones in this sample may be carry-over from other donors' samples. The genes are TRBV7-9 and TRBJ1-2; TRBD1 matches at 7 bases. In DNA form, the CDR3 reads TGTGCCAGCAGCTCCTCCGGGACAGCCTATGGCTACACCTTC. It encodes CASSSSGTAYGYTF.